Here is one TCR beta chain with its context. This clone was found once. The antigen it recognizes is unknown. The record has no base qualities; no much larger clone is one base away. The record originates from a study of Ad26.COV2.S vaccination and SARS-CoV-2 variants (dated by TCRdb to the early 2020s). In terms of the full investigation: Donors in the vaccine arm were drawn from COV1001, a multicentre, randomized, double-blind, placebo-controlled phase I-IIa trial testing Ad26.COV2.S in healthy adults. A total of approximately 30 samples were included in the TCR-sequenced set, comprising around 19 Ad26.COV2.S vaccine recipients, 5 placebo recipients and 8 SARS-CoV-2 convalescent individuals. Blinding of investigators to trial group allocation was maintained during experiments and outcome assessment. The specificity and breadth of SARS-CoV-2-reactive T cell receptors after Ad26.COV2.S vaccination were assessed by TCRbeta repertoire sequencing. Dosing of Ad26.COV2.S was intramuscular, at either 5x10^10 or 1x10^11 viral particles, delivered as one shot or as two shots spaced 56 days apart. Participants in the trial were split at random into five groups of five each, receiving low-dose or high-dose Ad26.COV2.S once or twice, or else placebo on both occasions. Study-level results and caveats: After vaccination, substantial breadth of spike-specific CD8+ and CD4+ T cell responses was reported. Comparing responses between vaccine doses or regimens was not something the study was powered to do. The authors noted that the TCR breadth and depth analyses may have underestimated total T cell responses. Comparable non-spike TCR breadth was observed between vaccine and placebo recipients, consistent with only spike being contained in the vaccine. Compared with placebo recipients, Ad26.COV2.S recipients showed higher spike-specific TCR breadth (P = 0.0014).

The treatment or condition label for this specimen denotes: some 19 received Ad26.COV2.S at low or high dose, single or two shots; a few received placebo; per-sample allocation not given. For vaccine and placebo recipients, repertoires were sequenced using samples collected on day 63 after the first injection. Between 29 July and 7 August 2020, Cohort 1b enrolled fewer than 30 adults aged 18-55 years at one site in Boston, USA. As a vaccine, Ad26.COV2.S was a replication-incompetent adenovirus type 26 vector that expressed a prefusion-stabilized SARS-CoV-2 spike protein derived from the original Wuhan strain. V is cut by 5 bases and J by 5 bases, and the space between the germline ends is 10 bases. From the germline V gene, CDR1 is MNHEY and CDR2 is SVGAGI. The CDR3, cysteine through phenylalanine, is 13 amino acids long. Only CDR3 DNA remains: 39 bases, in frame from the first base. TCRbeta CDR3 regions were sequenced with the immunoSEQ Assay. After extraction, genomic DNA underwent amplification by bias-controlled multiplex PCR, followed by high-throughput sequencing. Concerning the study's data processing: Collapsing and filtering of sequences were performed to quantify the absolute abundance of each unique TCRbeta CDR3 region. T cell fraction was estimated by normalization of TCRbeta template counts to usable DNA, with usable DNA being measured through amplification of reference genes present in all nucleated cells. Repertoire TCRs were annotated as SARS-CoV-2-specific by exact matching of V gene, CDR3 amino acid sequence and J gene to a known reactive TCR set. The reference SARS-CoV-2 TCR set came from MIRA and was filtered for enrichment in COVID-19-positive ImmuneCODE repertoires, removing public or cross-reactive TCRs. Using the MIRA antigens, annotated TCRs were further analysed by specific ORF or by position within an ORF. Breadth was defined as the number of annotated unique rearrangements divided by the total number of unique productive rearrangements, and depth was defined as the summed frequency of the annotated unique rearrangements. TCR breadth was compared between groups using two-sided Wilcoxon rank-sum tests. In TCRdb, the immuneACCESS table is reduced to in-frame sequences with V and J assigned. These tables do not hold every clone; where another copy was compared, an unresolved V gene accounts for under half, and the others remain unexplained. V, J and clone size derive from that table, while D and trimming were established from the DNA sequence. This sample lists 400,000 to 450,000 clones; approximately 92% were detected once. Approximately 12% of the sample belongs to the ten largest clones.

This TCR came from a person aged 18 to 65 who received the Ad26.COV2.S COVID-19 vaccine or a placebo. The V gene is TRBV6-5 and the J gene is TRBJ2-1, with no D gene named confidently. Sequencing used peripheral blood, obtained in a trial of Ad26.COV2.S vaccine versus placebo. The CDR3 region has the sequence CASSPHINNEQFF. The DNA is as follows: TGTGCCAGCAGTCCTCATATCAACAATGAGCAGTTCTTC.